This passage covers 13 T cell receptor beta chains from one sample sequenced in a study of blood T cell repertoires in COVID-19. Profiling relied on immunoSEQ multiplex PCR, and the TCRdb table lists in-frame clones only, not all of them. The sample shows 100,000 to 150,000 clones, 65% to 90% of them seen only once. Sequencing was carried out using peripheral blood. The receptors come from a man aged 80 or over with active or convalescent COVID-19.

J is TRBJ2-2 and V is TRBV7-9, with 7 bases identical to TRBD1. CDR3 length: 16 amino acids. Germline V gene data show CDR1 as SEHNR and CDR2 as FQNEAQ (reference sequence). The J segment lost 2 bases and the V segment lost 5 bases, leaving 8 bases of the junction unmatched. The CDR3 here is CASSRFRDRNTGELFF. CDR3 bases: TGTGCCAGCAGCAGATTCCGGGACAGAAACACCGGGGAGCTGTTTTTT.

CDR3 protein: CASTPLSNTGELFF. The CDR3 region has the DNA TGTGCCAGCACTCCCCTTTCGAACACCGGGGAGCTGTTTTTT. The chain joins TRBV6-5 to TRBJ2-2; no definite D call. CDR1 is MNHEY, CDR2 SVGAGI, per germline. CDR3 size: 14 residues. V lost 7 bases, J lost 0 bases, and 9 bases lay in between.

The gene calls are TRBV7-2 and TRBJ2-7; TRBD1 aligns across 7 bases. Trimming at V came to 5 bases and at J to 3 bases, leaving 7 bases not matched to a gene. CDR1 and CDR2 from the germline V gene are SGHTA and FQGNSA. CDR3 length: 14 residues. In DNA form, the CDR3 reads TGTGCCAGCAGCCCCCGACAGGGCTTCTACGAGCAGTACTTC. Translation gives CASSPRQGFYEQYF.

The chain links TRBV10-3 to TRBJ1-2, with no clear D. The CDR3 length is 16 residues. Germline assignment: CDR1 ENHRY and CDR2 SYGVKD. V lost 0 bases and J lost 7, with 18 bases in between. The CDR3: CAISESTRGGLRGYTF. Written as DNA, the CDR3 is TGTGCCATCAGTGAGTCGACTCGGGGTGGGCTCCGTGGCTACACCTTC.

The gene calls are TRBV5-4 and TRBJ1-2, with 9 bases fitting TRBD1. Germline loops: CDR1 SGHNT, CDR2 YYREEE (reference sequence). The ends lost 0 bases at V and 0 bases at J; junction bases unmatched: 9. This CDR3 region has 18 residues. In nucleotides, the CDR3 is TGTGCCAGCAGCTTGGCGGGGGGACAGGGTGCGTCTAACTATGGCTACACCTTC. Its translation: CASSLAGGQGASNYGYTF.

In this sample, this clone turned up once. The chain uses TRBV11-2 and TRBJ2-5, with D tentatively TRBD2 (5 bases). Looked up from germline, CDR1 is SGHAT and CDR2 is FQNNGV. V gave up 1 base and J gave up 4 bases, with 13 bases separating them. The CDR3 length is 15 residues. CDR3 sequence reads: CASSLGGGLRETQYF. The CDR3 DNA reads TGTGCCAGCAGCTTAGGAGGCGGACTTCGAGAGACCCAGTACTTC.

The gene calls are TRBV7-9 and TRBJ1-1; maybe TRBD1 (6 bases). The CDR3 totals 14 residues. Germline V gives CDR1 SEHNR, CDR2 FQNEAQ (reference sequence). The V end was cut by 8 bases, the J end by 0 bases, with 13 bases between. For the CDR3, the DNA is TGTGCCAGCGGGCAGGGGCCTTTGAACACTGAAGCTTTCTTT. This encodes CASGQGPLNTEAFF.

The chain couples TRBV4-1 to TRBJ2-2; TRBD1 aligns across 9 bases. Germline V lookup: CDR1 MGHRA, CDR2 YSYEKL. V gave up 2 bases and J gave up 5 bases; unmatched junction bases: 3. This CDR3 is 15 amino acids long. The chain's CDR3 is CASSQRQGETGELFF. CDR3 nucleotides: TGCGCCAGCAGCCAAAGACAGGGGGAAACCGGGGAGCTGTTTTTT.

The gene calls are TRBV28 and TRBJ2-5; unclear D gene. CDR1 MDHEN and CDR2 SYDVKM come from the germline V gene. Between the trimmed V and J ends, which lost 3 bases and 5 bases, there was a span of 10 bases. The CDR3 covers 13 residues. CDR3 amino acids: CASSLRSRETQYF. As DNA, the CDR3 is TGTGCCAGCAGTTTGAGAAGCAGGGAGACCCAGTACTTC.

The chain links TRBV7-7 to TRBJ1-1; D is unclear. V lost 2 bases, J lost 3 bases, and 7 bases lay in between. Germline V gene sequence: CDR1 SSHAT, CDR2 FNYEAQ (reference sequence). CDR3 length: 13 residues. In DNA, the CDR3 is TGTGCCAGCAGCTTAAATACTTACACTGAAGCTTTCTTT. Translated, it gives CASSLNTYTEAFF.

The V call is TRBV7-2, the J call TRBJ2-5; unclear D gene. The V gene lost 4 bases and the J gene lost 1 base, with 13 bases spanning the gap. The CDR3 contains 15 residues. The germline CDR1 and CDR2 sequences are SGHTA and FQGNSA. CDR3 nucleotides: TGTGCCAGCAGCTCGAAGCCTGGTGGCCAAGAGACCCAGTACTTC. Its protein product is CASSSKPGGQETQYF.

The sample holds a few counts of this clone. J is TRBJ2-7 and V is TRBV5-6; 13 bases fit TRBD2. There are 18 residues in the CDR3. The trim removed 3 bases at V and 8 bases at J, leaving 17 bases unmatched. CDR1 SGHDT and CDR2 YYEEEE come from the germline V gene. CDR3 region: CASSSPGTSGERGGKQYF. Here the CDR3 DNA reads TGTGCCAGCAGCTCCCCCGGGACTAGCGGGGAACGGGGGGGTAAGCAGTACTTC.

This chain connects TRBV6-5 to TRBJ1-6, with TRBD1 as a possible D gene (5 bases). There are 13 residues in the CDR3. Germline CDR1 MNHEY, CDR2 SVGAGI. Trimming took off 7 bases at V and 6 bases at J, with 10 bases between the two ends. CDR3 sequence reads: CASTDRVNSPLHF. CDR3 bases: TGTGCCAGCACCGACAGAGTTAATTCACCCCTCCACTTT.